The 17 T cell receptor beta chains in this list originate from one sample, sequenced in a study of low-dose radiotherapy and immunotherapy resistance in tumors. First-strand cDNA used TRAV- and TRBV-specific primers, covering alpha and beta chains. TCR amplification involved 20 to 25 PCR cycles with a constant-region primer and V-primer adapter. TCRdb reprocessed the reads via MiXCR and lists one record per CDR3 protein. The table shows about 71,000 distinct CDR3 sequences, with less than 35% occurring only once. Specified time point: before trial treatment. The starting material was PBMCs, obtained before treatment. The receptors come from a female donor with ovarian cancer.

The CDR3 region is CASSLEQGARETQYF. In nucleotides, the CDR3 is TGTGCCAGCAGCCTCGAACAGGGGGCGCGGGAGACCCAGTACTTC. The V and J genes are TRBV7-9 and TRBJ2-5; 9 bases are a match to TRBD1. With 5 bases clipped from V and 5 bases from J, the junction kept 9 bases outside the gene matches. The germline V gene has CDR1 SEHNR and CDR2 FQNEAQ (reference sequence). The CDR3 consists of 15 residues.

Points on this clonotype: A single base is all that separates this from a far larger clone, so a read error is likely. This rearrangement joins TRBV2 to TRBJ2-1; 12 bases fit TRBD2. The germline CDR1 and CDR2 sequences are SNHLY and FYNNEI. V was pared by 4 bases and J by 6 bases, with 1 base of the junction left unmatched. This CDR3 is 14 amino acids long. This chain's CDR3 is CASSASGGANEQFF. Written as DNA, the CDR3 is TGTGCCAGCAGTGCTAGCGGGGGGGCCAATGAGCAGTTCTTC. The variable domain in full, completed from reference TRBV2 and TRBJ2-1, reads EPEVTQTPSHQVTQMGQEVILRCVPISNHLYFYWYRQILGQKVEFLVSFYNNEISEKSEIFDDQFSVERPDGSNFTLKIRSTKLEDSAMYFCASSASGGANEQFFGPGTRLTVL.

This clonotype was recorded many times. The chain has TRBV24-1 and TRBJ2-5, with D perhaps TRBD2 (6 bases). The CDR3 has 14 amino acids. Trimming pared 4 bases from V and 4 bases from J, leaving 12 bases between. Germline lookup yields CDR1 KGHDR and CDR2 SFDVKD. CDR3 amino acids: CATSDPGSGETQYF. The DNA of the CDR3 is TGTGCCACCAGTGACCCAGGTAGCGGAGAGACCCAGTACTTC.

The chain joins TRBV5-5 to TRBJ1-2; D is ambiguous. Germline V CDR1 and CDR2: SGHKS, YYEKEE (reference sequence). The CDR3 spans 13 residues. The V gene lost 1 base and the J gene lost 2 bases, with 6 bases spanning the gap. The CDR3 nucleotides read TGTGCCAGCAGCTTGACAGCAAACTATGGCTACACCTTC. Its protein product is CASSLTANYGYTF.

This clonotype was found many times. The likely explanation is a read error, given a far larger clone one base away. This chain links TRBV12-3 or TRBV12-4 with TRBJ2-7; unclear D gene. The CDR3 extends over 11 amino acids. Between the trimmed V and J ends, which lost 8 bases and 7 bases, there was a span of 12 bases. CDR3 amino acids: CASSIVNEQYF. The CDR3 DNA follows: TGTGCCAGCTCCATAGTAAATGAGCAGTACTTC.

Ten or more counts support this clonotype. The genes are TRBV6-2 or TRBV6-3 and TRBJ2-1; a weak D match, TRBD1 (5 bases). The germline V gene has CDR1 MNHEY and CDR2 SVGEGT. This CDR3 is built from 16 residues. The V and J ends lost 6 bases and 0 bases respectively, with 15 bases between them. The CDR3 loop is CASRSKRQSSYNEQFF. CDR3 nucleotide sequence: TGTGCCAGCAGATCAAAACGACAGAGCTCCTACAATGAGCAGTTCTTC.

Ten or more counts support this clonotype. The chain recombines TRBV29-1 with TRBJ1-2; 7 bases match TRBD1. The CDR3 is 12 amino acids. Germline V gene lookup returns CDR1 SQVTM and CDR2 ANQGSEA. V lost 7 bases to trimming and J lost 8 bases; unmatched junction nucleotides: 10. CDR3: CSGQGGANGYTF. The CDR3 coding sequence is TGCAGCGGACAAGGGGGCGCGAACGGCTACACCTTC.

In the case of this clonotype: This is likely an artifact of a read error, given a far larger clone one base away. The CDR3 here is CASSRGGYSYEQFF. In DNA form, the CDR3 reads TGTGCCAGCAGCCGGGGTGGTTACTCCTACGAGCAGTTCTTC. The V call is TRBV14, the J call TRBJ2-1; D unclear. V was pared by 4 bases and J by 10 bases, with 17 bases between. CDR1 is SGHDN and CDR2 is FVKESK in the germline V gene. The CDR3 contains 14 residues.

The rearrangement joins TRBV5-4 to TRBJ2-4, with 9 bases that match TRBD2. V was pared by 4 bases and J by 0 bases, with 5 bases of the junction left unmatched. CDR1 is SGHNT and CDR2 is YYREEE in the germline V gene (reference sequence). The CDR3 length is 16 residues. CDR3 in amino acids: CASSMTSGLAKNIQYF. CDR3 DNA: TGTGCCAGCAGCATGACTAGCGGATTAGCCAAAAACATTCAGTACTTC.

At least ten counts were recorded for this clonotype. V gene TRBV12-3 or TRBV12-4 combines with J gene TRBJ2-3; D tentatively fits TRBD1 or TRBD2 (5 bases each). Trimming left V 4 bases short and J 1 base short, with 15 bases between. The CDR3 loop spans 16 amino acids. This CDR3 reads CASSYLGTPGTDTQYF. DNA of the CDR3: TGTGCCAGCAGTTATCTAGGGACCCCTGGCACAGATACGCAGTATTTT.

The J gene is TRBJ2-1, the V gene TRBV5-1; D perhaps matches TRBD1 (6 bases). CDR1 SGHRS and CDR2 YFSETQ come from the germline V gene. The CDR3 is 15 residues long. The V gene lost 0 bases and the J gene lost 4 bases, with 11 bases spanning the gap. CDR3 in amino acids: CASSLVGHSYNEQFF. As DNA, the CDR3 is TGCGCCAGCAGCTTGGTGGGACACAGTTACAATGAGCAGTTCTTC. Full variable domain (outside the CDR3, taken from reference TRBV5-1 and TRBJ2-1): KAGVTQTPRYLIKTRGQQVTLSCSPISGHRSVSWYQQTPGQGLQFLFEYFSETQRNKGNFPGRFSGRQFSNSRSEMNVSTLELGDSALYLCASSLVGHSYNEQFFGPGTRLTVL.

This clonotype appeared many times. The genes are TRBV7-2 and TRBJ2-7, with 9 bases matching TRBD1. The CDR3 is 14 residues long. The V gene end was trimmed by 8 bases and the J gene end by 3 bases; junction bases not matched to a gene: 8. Germline V gene lookup returns CDR1 SGHTA and CDR2 FQGNSA. CDR3 residues: CASGRDRAFYEQYF. The CDR3 region has the DNA TGTGCCAGCGGCCGGGACAGGGCTTTCTACGAGCAGTACTTC.

This clonotype was counted many times. The chain links TRBV19 to TRBJ1-2, with D unresolved. V lost 3 bases and J lost 8, with 10 bases in between. The CDR3 spans 12 residues. The germline gives CDR1 LNHDA, CDR2 SQIVND (reference sequence). For the CDR3, the DNA is TGTGCCAGTAGTATCGTGCGGGGAGGCTACACCTTC. Its protein is CASSIVRGGYTF.

This chain joins TRBV5-3 and TRBJ1-1; D gene ambiguous. TRBV5-3 is placed among ORFs of uncertain function. CDR3 size: 13 residues. V lost 8 bases and J 4 bases, leaving 15 bases between the germline ends. The CDR3 nucleotides read TGTGCCAGCACCCGTGAGGGCATCACTGAAGCTTTCTTT. Translation: CASTREGITEAFF.

This clonotype was recorded at least ten times. The chain has TRBV5-1 and TRBJ2-5; 7 bases agree with TRBD1. Germline CDR1 is SGHRS and CDR2 is YFSETQ. The CDR3 length is 14 residues. V lost 4 bases, J lost 4 bases, and 7 bases stayed unmatched. The CDR3 protein is CASSPDRVRETQYF. CDR3 coding DNA: TGCGCCAGCAGCCCTGACAGGGTTCGAGAGACCCAGTACTTC.

This clonotype was picked up many times. Germline and junction disagree at one end, which may indicate a read error. The chain combines TRBV7-2 with TRBJ1-5; D remains unclear. CDR1 and CDR2 from the germline V gene are SGHTA and FQGNSA. The CDR3 extends over 15 amino acids. The CDR3 nucleotides read TGCGCCAGCAGCTTGGACCCGGTTAGCAATCAGCCCCAGCATTTT. Protein: CASSLDPVSNQPQHF.

This clonotype has ten or more counts. Germline and junction disagree at one end, which may indicate a read error. V is TRBV5-1 and J is TRBJ2-5; D not certain. This CDR3 region has 12 residues. From germline, CDR1 is SGHRS and CDR2 YFSETQ. Here the CDR3 DNA reads TGTGCCAGCAGCCCCACGCTGGAGACCCAGTACTTC. Encoded protein: CASSPTLETQYF.